This entry lists 26 T cell receptor beta chains sequenced from one sample in a study of tissue T cells after allogeneic stem cell transplantation (dated 2022 in TCRdb). The library relied on the immunoSEQ multiplex PCR assay. Drawn from immuneACCESS, this table holds only the in-frame rearrangements with V and J called that TCRdb kept. Clones are partly lost; checked studies trace under half to an unresolved V gene and leave the rest unexplained. This sample comprises some 7,000 clones, approximately 50% of them detected only once. The ten largest clonotypes hold 22% of the sample. The label giving this sample's time point can be read as: human tissue collected at research (rapid) autopsy. The sample in question was duodenum tissue, obtained at autopsy. All receptors derive from an older female donor with lung cancer.

The chain is built from TRBV5-1 and TRBJ2-1, with D maybe TRBD2 (6 bases). Trimming took off 4 bases at V and 7 bases at J, with 18 bases between the two ends. Germline V CDR1 and CDR2: SGHRS, YFSETQ. The CDR3 has 15 amino acids. The CDR3 loop reads CASSRDSTSQNEQFF. CDR3 sequence (DNA): TGCGCCAGCAGCCGGGACTCAACAAGCCAAAATGAGCAGTTCTTC.

The chain combines TRBV11-2 with TRBJ2-7, with D uncertain. Germline V lookup: CDR1 SGHAT, CDR2 FQNNGV. The length of the CDR3 is 13 residues. The V end lost 6 bases, the J end lost 6 bases, and 15 bases lay between the germline ends. This chain's CDR3 is CASRSGLRGEQYF. The DNA of the CDR3 is TGTGCCAGCAGGTCGGGCCTGAGAGGCGAGCAGTACTTC. Based on the CDR3 plus reference TRBV11-2 and TRBJ2-7, the full variable domain is EAGVAQSPRYKIIEKRQSVAFWCNPISGHATLYWYQQILGQGPKLLIQFQNNGVVDDSQLPKDRFSAERLKGVDSTLKIQPAKLEDSAVYLCASRSGLRGEQYFGPGTRLTVT.

The chain joins TRBV24-1 to TRBJ2-3, with D unclear. Per germline, CDR1 KGHDR and CDR2 SFDVKD. With 4 bases removed from V and 2 bases from J, the gap between germline ends came to 15 bases. The CDR3 totals 16 residues. The CDR3 sequence: CATSDYRAGATDTQYF. CDR3 bases: TGTGCCACCAGTGACTACAGAGCAGGAGCCACAGATACGCAGTATTTT.

This chain uses TRBV7-9 with TRBJ1-2; D ambiguous. The V and J ends lost 1 base and 6 bases respectively, with 12 bases between them. CDR1 and CDR2 (germline): SEHNR, FQNEAQ (reference sequence). CDR3 size: 14 residues. CDR3 region: CASSLVSGIHGYTF. The CDR3 nucleotides are TGTGCCAGCAGCTTAGTGTCGGGAATCCATGGCTACACCTTC. Filled out from reference TRBV7-9 and TRBJ1-2, the complete variable domain reads DTGVSQNPRHKITKRGQNVTFRCDPISEHNRLYWYRQTLGQGPEFLTYFQNEAQLEKSRLLSDRFSAERPKGSFSTLEIQRTEQGDSAMYLCASSLVSGIHGYTFGSGTRLTVV.

The chain uses TRBV30 and TRBJ2-2; the match to TRBD2 covers 13 bases. This CDR3 comprises 19 residues. Germline V gene data show CDR1 as GTSNPN and CDR2 as SVGIG (reference sequence). V was pared by 3 bases and J by 2 bases, with 12 bases of the junction left unmatched. CDR3 sequence (DNA): TGTGCCTGGAGCCAAACTAGCGGGGGGGCCTTAATTAACACCGGGGAGCTGTTTTTT. Translation: CAWSQTSGGALINTGELFF.

V is TRBV24-1 and J is TRBJ2-3; D uncertain. Germline assignment: CDR1 KGHDR and CDR2 SFDVKD. The germline V and J ends were trimmed by 10 bases and 0 bases, with 13 bases remaining between them. There are 14 residues in the CDR3. The CDR3 region is CATFRNSSTDTQYF. In DNA form, the CDR3 reads TGTGCCACGTTTCGGAACAGCAGCACAGATACGCAGTATTTT.

This clone showed up just once. The V and J genes are TRBV27 and TRBJ1-5; 7 bases match TRBD1. CDR1 MNHEY and CDR2 SMNVEV come from the germline V gene (reference sequence). Trimming removed 4 bases from V and 3 bases from J; junction bases left unmatched: 12. The CDR3 loop spans 17 amino acids. CDR3 sequence (DNA): TGTGCCAGCAGTTCGACTTTGACAGGGAGAAACAATCAGCCCCAGCATTTT. As protein: CASSSTLTGRNNQPQHF.

The J gene is TRBJ1-1, the V gene TRBV7-2; D is unclear. This CDR3 has 13 residues. V shed 2 bases and J shed 3 bases, with 7 bases lying between them. Germline values: CDR1 SGHTA, CDR2 FQGNSA. The CDR3 reads CASSLSQYTEAFF. CDR3 nucleotides: TGTGCCAGCAGCTTATCGCAATACACTGAAGCTTTCTTT.

This chain links TRBV18 with TRBJ2-2; D gene ambiguous. The germline V gene has CDR1 KGHSH and CDR2 LQKENI. V was cut by 0 bases and J by 4 bases, with 6 bases left in between. CDR3 length equals 14 residues. The CDR3 is CASSPPERTGELFF. In nucleotides, the CDR3 is TGTGCCAGCTCACCACCCGAGCGCACCGGGGAGCTGTTTTTT. Drawing the rest from reference TRBV18 and TRBJ2-2, the complete variable domain is NAGVMQNPRHLVRRRGQEARLRCSPMKGHSHVYWYRQLPEEGLKFMVYLQKENIIDESGMPKERFSAEFPKEGPSILRIQQVVRGDSAAYFCASSPPERTGELFFGEGSRLTVL.

J is TRBJ1-1 and V is TRBV11-2; D perhaps matches TRBD1 (6 bases). This CDR3 contains 13 residues. V lost 3 bases and J 6 bases, leaving 11 bases between the germline ends. Germline CDR1 reads SGHAT; CDR2 reads FQNNGV. CDR3 region: CASSFIRGAEAFF. The DNA of the CDR3 is TGTGCCAGCAGCTTTATAAGGGGGGCTGAAGCTTTCTTT.

There are a few counts of this clone. The chain couples TRBV6-5 to TRBJ1-1; D is perhaps TRBD1 (5 bases). In germline, CDR1 is MNHEY, CDR2 SVGAGI. Trimming removed 5 bases at V and 0 bases at J, with 10 bases between. This CDR3 comprises 14 residues. The CDR3 protein is CASSRQRMNTEAFF. In DNA form, the CDR3 reads TGTGCCAGCAGTCGACAGAGGATGAACACTGAAGCTTTCTTT.

This chain uses TRBV7-3 with TRBJ2-5; 7 nucleotides align to TRBD1. The CDR3 covers 9 residues. CDR1 is SGHTA and CDR2 is FQGTGA in the germline V gene. Losses at the gene ends were 11 bases for V and 7 bases for J; bases not matched to a gene: 1. CDR3 protein: CAPGGTQYF. CDR3 nucleotide sequence: TGTGCCCCAGGGGGGACCCAGTACTTC.

The chain uses TRBV5-5 and TRBJ1-6; tentatively, D is TRBD1 (5 bases). Germline CDR1 and CDR2: SGHKS and YYEKEE (reference sequence). Trimming cost V 2 bases and J 5 bases, with 11 bases left between them. This CDR3 contains 15 residues. The CDR3: CASSLEAGHNSPLHF. CDR3 nucleotide sequence: TGTGCCAGCAGCTTAGAAGCAGGGCATAATTCACCCCTCCACTTT.

The rearrangement uses TRBV5-8 and TRBJ1-1; D unresolved. In germline, CDR1 is SGHTS, CDR2 YDEGEE. The CDR3 consists of 13 residues. Trimming removed 3 bases at V and 7 bases at J, with 13 bases between. The CDR3 coding sequence is TGTGCCAGCAGCTCTTGGCCCAGCGTTGAAGCTTTCTTT. It is translated as CASSSWPSVEAFF.

This clone is medium-sized. V gene TRBV6-5 combines with J gene TRBJ2-2, with 7 bases matching TRBD2. Germline values: CDR1 MNHEY, CDR2 SVGAGI. The CDR3 sequence is 14 residues long. V was clipped by 7 bases and J by 5 bases; unmatched bases: 7. CDR3 loop: CASMVGAGTGELFF. The DNA for the CDR3 is TGTGCCAGCATGGTGGGAGCGGGGACCGGGGAGCTGTTTTTT.

The table lists this clone with a few counts. The rearrangement uses TRBV2 and TRBJ2-3; 10 nucleotides agree with TRBD2. This CDR3 is 15 amino acids long. V dropped 4 bases and J dropped 3; count of bases not matched to a gene: 4. Germline CDR1 SNHLY, CDR2 FYNNEI. The CDR3 nucleotides are TGTGCCAGCAGTGTTCTAGCGGGGGCGACAGATACGCAGTATTTT. Amino acids: CASSVLAGATDTQYF.

Judged by abundance, this clone is medium-sized. The chain uses TRBV7-9 and TRBJ2-1, with 14 bases fitting TRBD2. This CDR3 region has 17 residues. Germline V CDR1 and CDR2: SEHNR, FQNEAQ (reference sequence). The J segment lost 4 bases and the V segment lost 4 bases, leaving 6 bases of the junction unmatched. CDR3 region: CASSSRRLAGGYNEQFF. CDR3 coding DNA: TGTGCCAGCAGCTCTAGAAGACTAGCGGGAGGGTACAATGAGCAGTTCTTC.

The V call is TRBV9, the J call TRBJ1-5, with D hard to call. The V gene lost 0 bases and the J gene lost 6 bases, with 7 bases spanning the gap. In germline, CDR1 is SGDLS, CDR2 YYNGEE. The CDR3 consists of 13 residues. CDR3 region: CASSVGWGQPQHF. As DNA, the CDR3 is TGTGCCAGCAGCGTAGGGTGGGGTCAGCCCCAGCATTTT.

This clone was counted between two and nine times. The rearrangement joins TRBV10-3 to TRBJ2-5; TRBD1 matches 10 bases. The CDR3 is 14 amino acids. Germline CDR1 reads ENHRY; CDR2 reads SYGVKD. With V trimmed by 5 bases and J by 5 bases, 5 bases remained unmatched. Here the CDR3 DNA reads TGTGCCATCAGTTTAGACAGGGGGCATGAGACCCAGTACTTC. This translates into CAISLDRGHETQYF.

V gene TRBV30 combines with J gene TRBJ2-7; a possible D gene is TRBD2 (6 bases). This CDR3 contains 14 residues. Germline V gene data show CDR1 as GTSNPN and CDR2 as SVGIG (reference sequence). V lost 3 bases to trimming and J lost 6 bases, with 18 bases between them. The CDR3 coding sequence is TGTGCCTGGAGCCCGGGACTGACAAGCCGCGAGCAGTACTTC. Its protein is CAWSPGLTSREQYF.

The rearrangement uses TRBV6-5 and TRBJ2-7; maybe TRBD2 (5 bases). The CDR3 is 14 residues long. Trimming left V 2 bases short and J 5 bases short, with 13 bases between. The V gene's germline CDR1 is MNHEY and CDR2 SVGAGI. The CDR3 here is CASSYAWSGDEQYF. The DNA for the CDR3 is TGTGCCAGCAGTTACGCCTGGAGCGGCGACGAGCAGTACTTC.

The J gene is TRBJ1-4, the V gene TRBV7-2; D unclear. The CDR3 totals 15 residues. Germline CDR1 reads SGHTA; CDR2 reads FQGNSA. Between the trimmed V and J ends, which lost 5 bases and 0 bases, there was a span of 10 bases. The CDR3 loop reads CASSPRSATNEKLFF. In DNA form, the CDR3 reads TGTGCCAGCAGCCCACGGTCTGCAACTAATGAAAAACTGTTTTTT.

The V and J genes are TRBV3-1 (or the pseudogene TRBV3-2) and TRBJ2-7; 7 positions agree with TRBD2. There are 15 residues in the CDR3. In germline, CDR1 is LGHDT, CDR2 YNNKEL (reference sequence). The trim removed 4 bases at V and 3 bases at J, leaving 9 bases unmatched. The CDR3 sequence: CASSPGGGGFYEQYF. As DNA, the CDR3 is TGTGCCAGCAGCCCCGGTGGGGGGGGATTCTACGAGCAGTACTTC.

This clone has just a few counts. The chain joins TRBV6-5 to TRBJ2-6, with a tentative D call TRBD2 (6 bases). Deletions cut 6 bases from V and 1 base from J, with 10 bases between. The CDR3 extends over 15 amino acids. CDR1 MNHEY and CDR2 SVGAGI come from the germline V gene. DNA for the CDR3: TGTGCCAGCAGGATTGGGGGGTCTGGGGCCAACGTCCTGACTTTC. Translating gives CASRIGGSGANVLTF.

This clone was seen just once. The V and J genes are TRBV2 and TRBJ1-1; D is uncertain. From germline, CDR1 is SNHLY and CDR2 FYNNEI. CDR3 length equals 13 residues. The V end lost 3 bases, the J end lost 1 base, and 6 bases lay between the germline ends. The CDR3 spells CASSEEKNTEAFF. CDR3 bases: TGTGCCAGCAGTGAGGAGAAGAACACTGAAGCTTTCTTT.

V is TRBV18 and J is TRBJ2-2; the D gene is possibly TRBD2 (5 bases). V was trimmed by 6 bases and J by 7 bases, leaving 12 bases between them. Per germline, CDR1 KGHSH and CDR2 LQKENI. The CDR3 is 13 amino acids. In DNA, the CDR3 is TGTGCCAGCTCGCCCCGGGATGGCGGGGAGCTGTTTTTT. Translation gives CASSPRDGGELFF.